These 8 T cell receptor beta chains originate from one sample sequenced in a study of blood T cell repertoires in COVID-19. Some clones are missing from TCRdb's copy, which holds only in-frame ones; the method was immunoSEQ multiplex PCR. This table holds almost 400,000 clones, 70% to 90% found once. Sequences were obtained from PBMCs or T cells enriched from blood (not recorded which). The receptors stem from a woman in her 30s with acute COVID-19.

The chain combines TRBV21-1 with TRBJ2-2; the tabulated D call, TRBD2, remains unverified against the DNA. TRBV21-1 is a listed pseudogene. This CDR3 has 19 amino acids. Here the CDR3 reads CASSKAKEGLNREAGELFF. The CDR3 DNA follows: TGTGCCAGCAGCAAAGCGAAAGAGGGTCTTAATCGAGAAGCCGGGGAGCTGTTTTTT.

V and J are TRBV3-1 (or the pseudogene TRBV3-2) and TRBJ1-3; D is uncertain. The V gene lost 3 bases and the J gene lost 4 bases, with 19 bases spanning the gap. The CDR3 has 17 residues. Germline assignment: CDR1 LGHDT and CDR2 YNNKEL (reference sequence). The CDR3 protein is CASSQDYIRDSGNTIYF. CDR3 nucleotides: TGTGCCAGCAGCCAGGACTACATCCGCGACTCAGGAAACACCATATATTTT.

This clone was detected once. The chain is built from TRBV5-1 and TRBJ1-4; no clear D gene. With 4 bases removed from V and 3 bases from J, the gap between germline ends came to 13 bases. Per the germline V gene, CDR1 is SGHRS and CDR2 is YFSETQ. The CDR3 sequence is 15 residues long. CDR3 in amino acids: CASSPGRGPNEKLFF. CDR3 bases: TGCGCCAGCAGCCCTGGTCGTGGCCCTAATGAAAAACTGTTTTTT.

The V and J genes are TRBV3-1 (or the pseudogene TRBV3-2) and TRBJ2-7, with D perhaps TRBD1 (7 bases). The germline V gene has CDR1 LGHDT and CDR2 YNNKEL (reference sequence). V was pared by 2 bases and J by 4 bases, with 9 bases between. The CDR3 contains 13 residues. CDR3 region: CASSQPGGYEQYF. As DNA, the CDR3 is TGTGCCAGCAGCCAACCAGGGGGGTACGAGCAGTACTTC.

CDR3 region: CASSQDRGAYNEQFF. As DNA, the CDR3 is TGCGCCAGCAGCCAAGACAGGGGAGCCTACAATGAGCAGTTCTTC. The rearrangement uses TRBV4-1 and TRBJ2-1, with D possibly TRBD1 on 6 matching bases. The CDR3 consists of 15 residues. In germline, CDR1 is MGHRA, CDR2 YSYEKL. Trimming removed 0 bases at V and 2 bases at J, with 8 bases between.

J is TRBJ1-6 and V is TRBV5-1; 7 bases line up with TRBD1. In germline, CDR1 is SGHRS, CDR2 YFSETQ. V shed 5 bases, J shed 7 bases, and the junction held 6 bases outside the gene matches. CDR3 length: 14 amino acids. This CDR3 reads CASRPGQTNSPLHF. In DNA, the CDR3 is TGCGCCAGCAGACCGGGACAGACCAATTCACCCCTCCACTTT. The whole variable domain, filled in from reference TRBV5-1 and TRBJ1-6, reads KAGVTQTPRYLIKTRGQQVTLSCSPISGHRSVSWYQQTPGQGLQFLFEYFSETQRNKGNFPGRFSGRQFSNSRSEMNVSTLELGDSALYLCASRPGQTNSPLHFGNGTRLTVT.

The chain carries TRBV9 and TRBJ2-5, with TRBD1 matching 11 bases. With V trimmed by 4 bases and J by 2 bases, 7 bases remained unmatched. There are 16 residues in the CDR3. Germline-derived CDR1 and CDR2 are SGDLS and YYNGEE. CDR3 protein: CASSRGQGAPQETQYF. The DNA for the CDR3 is TGTGCCAGCAGCCGAGGACAGGGGGCCCCGCAAGAGACCCAGTACTTC.

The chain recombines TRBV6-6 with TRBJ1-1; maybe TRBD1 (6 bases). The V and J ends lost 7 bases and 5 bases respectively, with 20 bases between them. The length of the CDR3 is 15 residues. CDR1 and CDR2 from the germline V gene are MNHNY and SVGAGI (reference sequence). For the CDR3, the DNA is TGTGCCAGCAAAGATGAGGGGCAGGGGAATACTGAAGCTTTCTTT. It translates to CASKDEGQGNTEAFF.